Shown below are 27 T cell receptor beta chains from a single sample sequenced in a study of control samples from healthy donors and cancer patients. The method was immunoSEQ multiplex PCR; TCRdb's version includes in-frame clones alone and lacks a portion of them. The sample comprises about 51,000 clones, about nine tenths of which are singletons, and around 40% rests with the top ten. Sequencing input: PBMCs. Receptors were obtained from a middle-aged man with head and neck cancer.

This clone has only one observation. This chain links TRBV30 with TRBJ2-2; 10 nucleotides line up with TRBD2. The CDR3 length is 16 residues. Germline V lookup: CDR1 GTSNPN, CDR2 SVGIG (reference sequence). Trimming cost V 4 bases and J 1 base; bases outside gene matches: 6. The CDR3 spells CAWKARLAGNTGELFF. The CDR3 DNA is TGTGCCTGGAAAGCCCGACTAGCGGGGAACACCGGGGAGCTGTTTTTT. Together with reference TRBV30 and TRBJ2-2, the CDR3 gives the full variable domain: SQTIHQWPATLVQPVGSPLSLECTVEGTSNPNLYWYRQAAGRGLQLLFYSVGIGQISSEVPQNLSASRPQDRQFILSSKKLLLSDSGFYLCAWKARLAGNTGELFFGEGSRLTVL.

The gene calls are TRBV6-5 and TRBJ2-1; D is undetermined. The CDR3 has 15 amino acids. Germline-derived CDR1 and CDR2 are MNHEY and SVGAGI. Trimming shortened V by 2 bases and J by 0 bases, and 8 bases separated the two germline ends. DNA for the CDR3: TGTGCCAGCAGTTACACGCGAAACTCCTACAATGAGCAGTTCTTC. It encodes CASSYTRNSYNEQFF.

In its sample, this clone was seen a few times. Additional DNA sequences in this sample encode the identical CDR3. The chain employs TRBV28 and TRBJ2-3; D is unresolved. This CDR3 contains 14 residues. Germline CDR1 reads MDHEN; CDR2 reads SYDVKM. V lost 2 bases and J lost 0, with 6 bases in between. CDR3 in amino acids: CASSLGGSTDTQYF. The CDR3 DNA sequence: TGTGCCAGCAGTTTAGGCGGAAGCACAGATACGCAGTATTTT.

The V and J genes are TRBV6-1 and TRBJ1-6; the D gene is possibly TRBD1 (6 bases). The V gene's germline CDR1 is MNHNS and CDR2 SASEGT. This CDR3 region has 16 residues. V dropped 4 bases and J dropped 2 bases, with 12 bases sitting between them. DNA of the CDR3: TGTGCCAGCAGTGGACCACAGGGCGCCTATAATTCACCCCTCCACTTT. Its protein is CASSGPQGAYNSPLHF.

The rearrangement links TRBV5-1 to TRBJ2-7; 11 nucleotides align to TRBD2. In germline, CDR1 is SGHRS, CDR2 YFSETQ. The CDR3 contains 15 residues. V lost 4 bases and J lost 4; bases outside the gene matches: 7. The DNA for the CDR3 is TGCGCCAGCAGCCCTCCTAGCGGGGGGTCGTACGAGCAGTACTTC. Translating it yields CASSPPSGGSYEQYF.

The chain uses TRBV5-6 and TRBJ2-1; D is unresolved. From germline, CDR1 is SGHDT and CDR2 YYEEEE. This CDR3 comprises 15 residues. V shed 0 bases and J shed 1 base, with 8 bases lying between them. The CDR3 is CASSLVPASYNEQFF. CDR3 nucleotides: TGTGCCAGCAGCTTGGTCCCAGCTTCCTACAATGAGCAGTTCTTC.

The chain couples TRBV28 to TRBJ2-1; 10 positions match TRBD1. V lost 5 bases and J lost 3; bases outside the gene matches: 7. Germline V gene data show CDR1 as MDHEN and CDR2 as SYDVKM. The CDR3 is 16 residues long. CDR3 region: CASSPSGQGVYNEQFF. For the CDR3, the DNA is TGTGCCAGCAGTCCTTCCGGACAGGGGGTCTACAATGAGCAGTTCTTC.

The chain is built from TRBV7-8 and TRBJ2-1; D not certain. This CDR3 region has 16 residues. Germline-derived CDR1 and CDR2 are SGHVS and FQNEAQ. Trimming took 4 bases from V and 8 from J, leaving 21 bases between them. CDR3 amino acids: CASSSNTPRTFDEQFF. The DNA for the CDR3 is TGTGCCAGCAGCTCCAACACACCTCGGACCTTTGATGAGCAGTTCTTC.

The CDR3 spells CASSFQGSVSPLHF. In nucleotides, the CDR3 is TGTGCCAGCAGCTTTCAGGGTTCTGTTTCACCCCTCCACTTT. The chain joins TRBV7-2 to TRBJ1-6; the D gene is possibly TRBD1 (5 bases). Germline V gene data show CDR1 as SGHTA and CDR2 as FQGNSA. The V end lost 3 bases, the J end lost 9 bases, and 12 bases lay between the germline ends. The CDR3 loop spans 14 amino acids.

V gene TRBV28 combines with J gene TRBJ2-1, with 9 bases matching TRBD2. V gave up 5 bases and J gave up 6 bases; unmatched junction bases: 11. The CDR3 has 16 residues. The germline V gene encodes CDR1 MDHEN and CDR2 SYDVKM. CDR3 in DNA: TGTGCCAGCAGTCCACGGAGGCGGGGGGGTGTCAATGAGCAGTTCTTC. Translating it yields CASSPRRRGGVNEQFF.

The CDR3 protein is CASSQEGQTYSEAFF. For the CDR3, the DNA is TGCGCCAGCAGCCAAGAGGGACAGACCTATTCTGAAGCTTTCTTT. The V call is TRBV4-1, the J call TRBJ1-1; 7 bases agree with TRBD1. This CDR3 has 15 residues. Germline V gives CDR1 MGHRA, CDR2 YSYEKL. With V trimmed by 0 bases and J by 6 bases, 7 bases remained unmatched.

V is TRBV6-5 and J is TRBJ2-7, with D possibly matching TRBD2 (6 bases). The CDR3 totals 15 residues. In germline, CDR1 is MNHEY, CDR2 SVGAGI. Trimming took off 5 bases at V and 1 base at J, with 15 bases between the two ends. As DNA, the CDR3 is TGTGCCAGCAGTCGCCTGGCGGGGCAATCCTACGAGCAGTACTTC. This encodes CASSRLAGQSYEQYF.

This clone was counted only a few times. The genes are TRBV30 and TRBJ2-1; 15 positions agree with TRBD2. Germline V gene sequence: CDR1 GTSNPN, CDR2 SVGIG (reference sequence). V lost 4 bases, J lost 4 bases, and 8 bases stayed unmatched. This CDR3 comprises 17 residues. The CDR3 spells CAWIPSGLAGGYNEQFF. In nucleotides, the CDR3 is TGTGCCTGGATCCCTTCCGGACTAGCGGGGGGGTACAATGAGCAGTTCTTC.

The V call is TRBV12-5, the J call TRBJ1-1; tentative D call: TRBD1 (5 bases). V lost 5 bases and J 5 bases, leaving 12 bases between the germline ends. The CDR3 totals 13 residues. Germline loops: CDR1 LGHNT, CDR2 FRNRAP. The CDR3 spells CASGPRGGTEAFF. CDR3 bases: TGTGCTAGTGGTCCCCGGGGGGGGACTGAAGCTTTCTTT. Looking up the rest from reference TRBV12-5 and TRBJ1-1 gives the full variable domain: DARVTQTPRHKVTEMGQEVTMRCQPILGHNTVFWYRQTMMQGLELLAYFRNRAPLDDSGMPKDRFSAEMPDATLATLKIQPSEPRDSAVYFCASGPRGGTEAFFGQGTRLTVV.

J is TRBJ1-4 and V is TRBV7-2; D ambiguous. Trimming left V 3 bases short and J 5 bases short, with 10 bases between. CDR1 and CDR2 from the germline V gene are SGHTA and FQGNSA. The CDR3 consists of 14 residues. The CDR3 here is CASSFLGINEKLFF. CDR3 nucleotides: TGTGCCAGCAGCTTTTTGGGGATCAATGAAAAACTGTTTTTT.

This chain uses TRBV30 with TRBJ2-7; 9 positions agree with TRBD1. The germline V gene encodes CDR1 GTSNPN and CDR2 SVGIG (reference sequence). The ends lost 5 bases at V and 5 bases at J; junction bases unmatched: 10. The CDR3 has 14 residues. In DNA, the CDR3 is TGTGCCTGGGCTTCCGGGACAGGGATGAACGAGCAGTACTTC. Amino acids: CAWASGTGMNEQYF.

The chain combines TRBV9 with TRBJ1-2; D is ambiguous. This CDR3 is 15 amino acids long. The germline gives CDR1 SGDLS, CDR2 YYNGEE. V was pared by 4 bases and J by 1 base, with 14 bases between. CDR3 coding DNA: TGTGCCAGCAGCAAAGACCCGGTCCTTAACTATGGCTACACCTTC. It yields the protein CASSKDPVLNYGYTF.

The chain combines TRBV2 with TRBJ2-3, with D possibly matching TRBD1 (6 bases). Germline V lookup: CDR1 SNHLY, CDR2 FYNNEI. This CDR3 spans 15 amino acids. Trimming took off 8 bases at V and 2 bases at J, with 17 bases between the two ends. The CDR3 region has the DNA TGTGCCAGCGGATGGGACATAAACTTCACAGATACGCAGTATTTT. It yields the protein CASGWDINFTDTQYF.

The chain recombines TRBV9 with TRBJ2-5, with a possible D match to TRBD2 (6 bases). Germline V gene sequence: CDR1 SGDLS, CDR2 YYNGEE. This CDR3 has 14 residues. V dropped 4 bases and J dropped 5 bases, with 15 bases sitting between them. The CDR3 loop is CASSFRGNSETQYF. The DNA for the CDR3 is TGTGCCAGCAGCTTCCGCGGGAATTCGGAGACCCAGTACTTC.

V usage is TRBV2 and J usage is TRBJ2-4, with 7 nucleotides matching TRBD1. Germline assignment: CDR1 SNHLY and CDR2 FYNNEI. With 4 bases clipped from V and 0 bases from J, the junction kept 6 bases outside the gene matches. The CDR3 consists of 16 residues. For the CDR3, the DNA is TGTGCCAGCAGTGTTGGGACAGCGGCAGCCAAAAACATTCAGTACTTC. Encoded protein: CASSVGTAAAKNIQYF.

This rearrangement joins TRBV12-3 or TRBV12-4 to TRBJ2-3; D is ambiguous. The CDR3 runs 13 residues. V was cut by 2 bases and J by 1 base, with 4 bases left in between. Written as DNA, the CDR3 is TGTGCCAGCAGTTTACCAGGCACAGATACGCAGTATTTT. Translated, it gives CASSLPGTDTQYF.

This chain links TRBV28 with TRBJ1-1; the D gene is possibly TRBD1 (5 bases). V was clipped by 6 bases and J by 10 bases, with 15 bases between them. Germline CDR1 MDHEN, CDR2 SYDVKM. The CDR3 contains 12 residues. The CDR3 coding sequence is TGTGCCAGCAGCCGCGTCCAGGGCTTAGCTTTCTTT. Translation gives CASSRVQGLAFF.

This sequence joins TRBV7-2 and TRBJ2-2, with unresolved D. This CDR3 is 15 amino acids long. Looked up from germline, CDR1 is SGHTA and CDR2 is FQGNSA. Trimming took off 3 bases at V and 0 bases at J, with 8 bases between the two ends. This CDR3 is CASSFVGTNTGELFF. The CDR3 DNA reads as TGTGCCAGCAGCTTTGTGGGGACGAACACCGGGGAGCTGTTTTTT.

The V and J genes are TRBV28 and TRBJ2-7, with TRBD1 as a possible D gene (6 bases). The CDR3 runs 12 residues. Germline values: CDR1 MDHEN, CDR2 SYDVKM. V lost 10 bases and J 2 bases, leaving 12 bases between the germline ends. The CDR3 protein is CATRQAAYEQYF. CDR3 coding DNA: TGTGCCACCCGACAGGCGGCCTACGAGCAGTACTTC.

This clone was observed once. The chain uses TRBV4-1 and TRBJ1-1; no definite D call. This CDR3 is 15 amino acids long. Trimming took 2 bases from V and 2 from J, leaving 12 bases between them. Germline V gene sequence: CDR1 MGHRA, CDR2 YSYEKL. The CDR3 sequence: CASSQPRRGNTEAFF. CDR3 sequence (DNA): TGCGCCAGCAGCCAACCCCGTCGGGGAAACACTGAAGCTTTCTTT.

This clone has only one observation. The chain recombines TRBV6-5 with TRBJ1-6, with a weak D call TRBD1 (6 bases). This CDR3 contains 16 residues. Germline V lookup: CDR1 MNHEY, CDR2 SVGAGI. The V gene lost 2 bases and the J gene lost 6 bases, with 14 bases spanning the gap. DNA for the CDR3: TGTGCCAGCAGTTACCGGGACACCGGGGGTAATTCACCCCTCCACTTT. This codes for CASSYRDTGGNSPLHF.

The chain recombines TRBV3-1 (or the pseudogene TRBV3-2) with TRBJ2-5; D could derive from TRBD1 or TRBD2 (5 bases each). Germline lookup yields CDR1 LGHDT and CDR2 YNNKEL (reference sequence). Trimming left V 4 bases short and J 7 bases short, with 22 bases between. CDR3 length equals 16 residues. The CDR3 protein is CASSPGDVLEVTTQYF. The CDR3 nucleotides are TGTGCCAGCAGCCCCGGGGACGTACTAGAAGTAACGACCCAGTACTTC.